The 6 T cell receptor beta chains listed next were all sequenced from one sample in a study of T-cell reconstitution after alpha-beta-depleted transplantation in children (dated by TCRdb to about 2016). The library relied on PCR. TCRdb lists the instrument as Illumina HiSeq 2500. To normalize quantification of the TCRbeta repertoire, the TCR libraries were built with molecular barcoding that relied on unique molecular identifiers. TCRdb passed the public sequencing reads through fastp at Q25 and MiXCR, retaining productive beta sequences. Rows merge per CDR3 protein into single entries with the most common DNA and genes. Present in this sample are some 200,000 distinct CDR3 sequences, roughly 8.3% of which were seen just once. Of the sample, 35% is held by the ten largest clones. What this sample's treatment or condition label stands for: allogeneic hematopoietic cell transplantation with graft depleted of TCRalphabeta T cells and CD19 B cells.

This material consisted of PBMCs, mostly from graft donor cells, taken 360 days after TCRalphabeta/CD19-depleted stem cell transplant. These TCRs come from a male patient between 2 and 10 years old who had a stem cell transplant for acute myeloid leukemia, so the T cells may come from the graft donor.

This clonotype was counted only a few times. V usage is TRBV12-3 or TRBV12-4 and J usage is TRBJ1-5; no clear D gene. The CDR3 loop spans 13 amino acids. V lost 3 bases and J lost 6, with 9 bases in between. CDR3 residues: CASSFTPGQPQHF. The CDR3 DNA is TGTGCCAGCAGTTTTACGCCGGGTCAGCCCCAGCATTTT.

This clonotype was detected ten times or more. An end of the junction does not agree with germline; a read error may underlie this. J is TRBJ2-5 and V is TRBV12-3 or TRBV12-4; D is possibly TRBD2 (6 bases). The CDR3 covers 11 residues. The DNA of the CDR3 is TGTGCCAGCAGTTTATTGGGACTCCGCCGGTTC. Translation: CASSLLGLRRF.

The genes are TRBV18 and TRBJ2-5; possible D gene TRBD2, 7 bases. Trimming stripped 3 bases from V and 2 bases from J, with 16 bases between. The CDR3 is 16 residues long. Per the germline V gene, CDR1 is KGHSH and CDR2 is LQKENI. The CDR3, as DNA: TGTGCCAGCTCACCCCCCTTGGGGGGGCTTCAAGAGACCCAGTACTTC. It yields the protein CASSPPLGGLQETQYF.

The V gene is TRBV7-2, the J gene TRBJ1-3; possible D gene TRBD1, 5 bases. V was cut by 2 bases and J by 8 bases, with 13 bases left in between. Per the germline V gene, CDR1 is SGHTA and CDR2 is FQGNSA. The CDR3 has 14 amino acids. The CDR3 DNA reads TGTGCCAGCAGCTTATTCTTCAGGGAGGACACCATATATTTT. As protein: CASSLFFREDTIYF. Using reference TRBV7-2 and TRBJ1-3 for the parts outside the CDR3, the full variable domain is GAGVSQSPSNKVTEKGKDVELRCDPISGHTALYWYRQSLGQGLEFLIYFQGNSAPDKSGLPSDRFSAERTGGSVSTLTIQRTQQEDSAVYLCASSLFFREDTIYFGEGSWLTVV.

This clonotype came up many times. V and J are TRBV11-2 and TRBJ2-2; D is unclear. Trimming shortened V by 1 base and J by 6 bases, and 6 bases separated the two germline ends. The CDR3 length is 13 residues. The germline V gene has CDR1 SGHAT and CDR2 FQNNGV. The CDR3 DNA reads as TGTGCCAGCAGCTTAGTGGCTGCCGGGGAGCTGTTTTTT. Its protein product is CASSLVAAGELFF.

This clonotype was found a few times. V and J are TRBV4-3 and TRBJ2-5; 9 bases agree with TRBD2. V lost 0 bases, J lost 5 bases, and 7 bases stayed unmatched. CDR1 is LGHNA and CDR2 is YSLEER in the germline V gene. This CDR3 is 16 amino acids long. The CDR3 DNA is TGCGCCAGCAGCCAAGATCATAGCGGGAGTCGGGAGACCCAGTACTTC. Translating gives CASSQDHSGSRETQYF.